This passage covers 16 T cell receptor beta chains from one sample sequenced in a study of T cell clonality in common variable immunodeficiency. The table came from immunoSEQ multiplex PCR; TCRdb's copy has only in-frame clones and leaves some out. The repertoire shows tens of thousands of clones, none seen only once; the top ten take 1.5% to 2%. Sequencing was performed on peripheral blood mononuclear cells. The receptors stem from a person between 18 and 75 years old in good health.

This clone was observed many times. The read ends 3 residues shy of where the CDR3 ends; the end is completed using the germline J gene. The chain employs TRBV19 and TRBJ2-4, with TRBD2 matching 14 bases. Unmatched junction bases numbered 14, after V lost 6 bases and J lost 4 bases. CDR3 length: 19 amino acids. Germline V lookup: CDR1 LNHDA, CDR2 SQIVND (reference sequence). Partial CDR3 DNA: TGTGCCAGTAGAGCCGGGACTAGCGGGAGAGGTTTGATAAAAAACATT. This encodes CASRAGTSGRGLIKNI. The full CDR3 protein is CASRAGTSGRGLIKNIQYF.

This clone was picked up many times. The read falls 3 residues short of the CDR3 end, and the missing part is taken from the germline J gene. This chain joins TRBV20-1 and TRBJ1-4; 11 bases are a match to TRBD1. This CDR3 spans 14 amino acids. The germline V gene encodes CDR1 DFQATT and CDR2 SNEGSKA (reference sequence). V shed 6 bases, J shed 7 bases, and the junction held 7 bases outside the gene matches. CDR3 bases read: TGCAGTGCGAGTCCCGGGACAGGGGGTGAAAAA. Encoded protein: CSASPGTGGEK. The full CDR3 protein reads CSASPGTGGEKLFF.

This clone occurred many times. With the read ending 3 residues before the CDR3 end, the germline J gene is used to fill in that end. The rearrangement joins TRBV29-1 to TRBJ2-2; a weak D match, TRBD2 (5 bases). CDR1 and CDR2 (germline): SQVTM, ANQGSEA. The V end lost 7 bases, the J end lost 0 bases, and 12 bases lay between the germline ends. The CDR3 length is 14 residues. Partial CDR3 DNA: TGCAGCGCTGGCGGGCCTACGAACACCGGGGAG. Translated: CSAGGPTNTGE. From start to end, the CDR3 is CSAGGPTNTGELFF.

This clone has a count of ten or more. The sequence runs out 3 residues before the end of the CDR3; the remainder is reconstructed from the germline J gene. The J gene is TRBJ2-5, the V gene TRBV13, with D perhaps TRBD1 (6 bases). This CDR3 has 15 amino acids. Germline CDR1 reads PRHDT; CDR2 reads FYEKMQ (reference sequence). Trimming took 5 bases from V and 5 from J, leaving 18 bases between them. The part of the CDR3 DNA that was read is TGTGCCAGCAGCAGCCGACAGGAAAAGAGGGAGACC. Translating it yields CASSSRQEKRET. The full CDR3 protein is CASSSRQEKRETQYF.

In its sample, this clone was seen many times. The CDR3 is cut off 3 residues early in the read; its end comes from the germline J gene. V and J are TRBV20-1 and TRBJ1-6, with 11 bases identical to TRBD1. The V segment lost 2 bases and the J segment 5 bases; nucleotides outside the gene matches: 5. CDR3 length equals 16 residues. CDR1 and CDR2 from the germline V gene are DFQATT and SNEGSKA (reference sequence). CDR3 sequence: CSARPRDRGNNSPLHF. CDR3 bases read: TGCAGTGCTAGACCCCGGGACAGGGGGAATAATTCACCC.

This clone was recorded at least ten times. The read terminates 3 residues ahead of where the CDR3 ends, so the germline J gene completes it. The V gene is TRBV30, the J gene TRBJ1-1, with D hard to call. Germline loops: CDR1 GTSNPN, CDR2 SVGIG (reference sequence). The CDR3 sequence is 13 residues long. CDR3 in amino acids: CAWSVLVGRYAFF. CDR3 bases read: TGTGCCTGGAGTGTACTTGTAGGCAGGTAT. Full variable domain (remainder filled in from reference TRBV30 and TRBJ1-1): SQTIHQWPATLVQPVGSPLSLECTVEGTSNPNLYWYRQAAGRGLQLLFYSVGIGQISSEVPQNLSASRPQDRQFILSSKKLLLSDSGFYLCAWSVLVGRYAFFGQGTRLTVV.

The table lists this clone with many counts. The CDR3 loop reads CASSVFGTANEKLFF. CDR3 DNA, as far as it was read: TGTGCCAGCAGTGTGTTCGGGACAGCGAATGAAAAA. The chain has TRBV2 and TRBJ1-4, with 7 bases that match TRBD1. The CDR3 end falls 3 residues outside the read, so it is completed with the germline J gene. Germline V gene data show CDR1 as SNHLY and CDR2 as FYNNEI. With V trimmed by 4 bases and J by 5 bases, 7 bases remained unmatched. CDR3 length: 15 residues.

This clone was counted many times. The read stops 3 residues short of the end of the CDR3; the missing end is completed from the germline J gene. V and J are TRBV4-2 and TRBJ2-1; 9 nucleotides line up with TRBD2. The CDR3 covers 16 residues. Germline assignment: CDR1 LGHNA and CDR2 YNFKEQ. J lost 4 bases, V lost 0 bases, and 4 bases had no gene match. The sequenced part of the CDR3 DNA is TGTGCCAGCAGCCAAGATCCGGCGGGAGGGTACAATGAG. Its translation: CASSQDPAGGYNE. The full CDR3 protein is CASSQDPAGGYNEQFF.

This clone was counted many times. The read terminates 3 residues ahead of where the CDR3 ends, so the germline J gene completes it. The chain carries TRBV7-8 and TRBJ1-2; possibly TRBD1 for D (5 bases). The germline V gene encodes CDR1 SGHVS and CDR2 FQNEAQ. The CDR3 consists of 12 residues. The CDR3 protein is CASSLQGGGYTF. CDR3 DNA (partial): TGTGCCAGCAGCTTACAGGGAGGGGGC.

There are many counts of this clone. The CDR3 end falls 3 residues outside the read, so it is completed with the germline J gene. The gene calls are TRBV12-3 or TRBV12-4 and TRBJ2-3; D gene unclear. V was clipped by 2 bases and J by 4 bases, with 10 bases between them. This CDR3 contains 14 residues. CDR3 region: CASSLSKGSDTQYF. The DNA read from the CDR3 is TGTGCCAGCAGTTTATCAAAGGGTTCAGATACG.

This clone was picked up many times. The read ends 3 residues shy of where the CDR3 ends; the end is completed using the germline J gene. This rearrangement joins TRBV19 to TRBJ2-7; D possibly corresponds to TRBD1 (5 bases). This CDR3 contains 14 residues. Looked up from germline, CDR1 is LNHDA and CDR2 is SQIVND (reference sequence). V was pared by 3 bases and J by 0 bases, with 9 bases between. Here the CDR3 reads CASSISDSSYEQYF. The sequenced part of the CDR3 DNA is TGTGCCAGTAGTATCTCAGACAGCTCCTACGAG. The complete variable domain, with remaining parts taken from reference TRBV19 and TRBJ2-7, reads DGGITQSPKYLFRKEGQNVTLSCEQNLNHDAMYWYRQDPGQGLRLIYYSQIVNDFQKGDIAEGYSVSREKKESFPLTVTSAQKNPTAFYLCASSISDSSYEQYFGPGTRLTVT.

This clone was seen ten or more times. CDR3 DNA, as far as it was read: TGCAGTCCCGGGACTAGCGGGAGGAATGAG. Translation: CSPGTSGRNE. The CDR3 in its entirety is CSPGTSGRNEQFF. The J gene is TRBJ2-1, the V gene TRBV20-1; 15 bases agree with TRBD2. The read terminates 3 residues before the CDR3 end, so the remaining end is supplied by the germline J gene. The CDR3 is 13 amino acids. Unmatched junction bases numbered 3, after V lost 8 bases and J lost 7 bases. The germline CDR1 and CDR2 sequences are DFQATT and SNEGSKA (reference sequence).

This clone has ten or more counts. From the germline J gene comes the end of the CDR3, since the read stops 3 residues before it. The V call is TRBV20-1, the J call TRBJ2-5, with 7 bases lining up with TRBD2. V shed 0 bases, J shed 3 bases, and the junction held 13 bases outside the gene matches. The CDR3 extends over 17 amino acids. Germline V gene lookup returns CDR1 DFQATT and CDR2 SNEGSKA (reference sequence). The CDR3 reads CSARDPLRLASEETQYF. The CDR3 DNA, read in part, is TGCAGTGCTAGAGATCCCCTCAGACTAGCCTCCGAAGAGACC.

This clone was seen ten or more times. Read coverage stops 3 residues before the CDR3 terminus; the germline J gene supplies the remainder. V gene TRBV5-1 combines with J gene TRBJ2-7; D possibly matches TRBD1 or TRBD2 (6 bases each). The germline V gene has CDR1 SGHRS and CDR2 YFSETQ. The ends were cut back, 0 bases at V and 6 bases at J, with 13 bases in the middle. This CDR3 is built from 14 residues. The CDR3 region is CASSLEGRGGEQYF. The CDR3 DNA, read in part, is TGCGCCAGCAGCTTGGAGGGCAGGGGAGGCGAG.

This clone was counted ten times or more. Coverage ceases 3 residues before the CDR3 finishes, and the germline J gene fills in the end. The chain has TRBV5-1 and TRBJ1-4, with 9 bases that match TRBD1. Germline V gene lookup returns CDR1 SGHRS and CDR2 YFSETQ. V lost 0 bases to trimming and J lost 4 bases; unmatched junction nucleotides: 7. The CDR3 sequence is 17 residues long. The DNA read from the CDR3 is TGCGCCAGCAGCTTGGCCTGGGGGACAGGGCTTAATGAAAAA. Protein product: CASSLAWGTGLNEK. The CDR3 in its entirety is CASSLAWGTGLNEKLFF.

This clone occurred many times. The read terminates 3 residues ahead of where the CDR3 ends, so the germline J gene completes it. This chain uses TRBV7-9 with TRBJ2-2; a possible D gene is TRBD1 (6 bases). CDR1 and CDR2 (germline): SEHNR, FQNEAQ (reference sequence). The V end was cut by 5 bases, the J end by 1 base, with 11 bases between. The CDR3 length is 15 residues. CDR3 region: CASSIGTWNTGELFF. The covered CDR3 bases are TGTGCCAGCAGCATCGGGACATGGAACACCGGGGAG.